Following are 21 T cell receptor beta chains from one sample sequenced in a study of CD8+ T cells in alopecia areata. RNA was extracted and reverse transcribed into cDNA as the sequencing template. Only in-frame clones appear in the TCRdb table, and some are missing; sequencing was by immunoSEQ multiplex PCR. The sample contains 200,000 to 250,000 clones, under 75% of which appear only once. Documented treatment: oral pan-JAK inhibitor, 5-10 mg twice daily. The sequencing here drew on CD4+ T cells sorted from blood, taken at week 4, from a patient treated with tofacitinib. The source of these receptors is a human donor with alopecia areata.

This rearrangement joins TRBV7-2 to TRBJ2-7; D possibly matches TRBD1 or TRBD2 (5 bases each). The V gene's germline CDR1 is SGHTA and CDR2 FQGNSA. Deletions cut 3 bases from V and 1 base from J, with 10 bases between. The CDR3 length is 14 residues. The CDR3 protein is CASSFGTVSYEQYF. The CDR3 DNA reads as TGTGCCAGCAGCTTCGGGACGGTTTCCTACGAGCAGTACTTC.

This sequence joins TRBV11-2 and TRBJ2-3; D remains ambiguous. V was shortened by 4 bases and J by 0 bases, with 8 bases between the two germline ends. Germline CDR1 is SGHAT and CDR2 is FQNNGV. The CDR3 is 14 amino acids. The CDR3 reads CASSSRPSTDTQYF. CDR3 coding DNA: TGTGCCAGCAGCTCCCGACCGAGCACAGATACGCAGTATTTT. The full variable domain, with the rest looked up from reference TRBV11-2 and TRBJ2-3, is EAGVAQSPRYKIIEKRQSVAFWCNPISGHATLYWYQQILGQGPKLLIQFQNNGVVDDSQLPKDRFSAERLKGVDSTLKIQPAKLEDSAVYLCASSSRPSTDTQYFGPGTRLTVL.

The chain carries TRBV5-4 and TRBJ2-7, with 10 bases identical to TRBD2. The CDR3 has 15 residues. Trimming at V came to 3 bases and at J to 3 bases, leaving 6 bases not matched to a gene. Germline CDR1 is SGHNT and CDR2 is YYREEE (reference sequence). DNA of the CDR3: TGTGCCAGCAGCTCGACCGGGACTAGCGTCTACGAGCAGTACTTC. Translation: CASSSTGTSVYEQYF.

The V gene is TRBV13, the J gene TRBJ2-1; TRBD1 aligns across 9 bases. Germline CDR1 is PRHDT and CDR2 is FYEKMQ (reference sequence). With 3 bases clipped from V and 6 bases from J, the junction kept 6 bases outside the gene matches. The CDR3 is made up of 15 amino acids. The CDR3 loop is CASSFTGTGSNEQFF. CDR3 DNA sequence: TGTGCCAGCAGCTTTACCGGGACAGGGAGCAATGAGCAGTTCTTC.

The CDR3 DNA reads TGTGCCAGCAGCTTATCCCATACGGAGCAAGAGACCCAGTACTTC. The encoded protein is CASSLSHTEQETQYF. The chain uses TRBV7-7 and TRBJ2-5; D remains unclear. The CDR3 length is 15 residues. V was shortened by 2 bases and J by 2 bases, with 12 bases between the two germline ends. Germline CDR1 reads SSHAT; CDR2 reads FNYEAQ (reference sequence).

CDR3: CASSSKAGGREQFF. As DNA, the CDR3 is TGTGCCAGTAGTAGCAAGGCCGGGGGGCGGGAGCAGTTCTTC. The rearrangement joins TRBV21-1 to TRBJ2-1; TRBD2 was called by the table and not checked on the DNA. TRBV21-1 is listed as a pseudogene. This CDR3 contains 14 residues.

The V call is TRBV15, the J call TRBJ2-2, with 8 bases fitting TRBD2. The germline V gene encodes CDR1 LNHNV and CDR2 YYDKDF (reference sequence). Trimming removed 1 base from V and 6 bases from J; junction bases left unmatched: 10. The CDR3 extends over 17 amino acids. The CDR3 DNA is TGTGCCACCAGCAGAGTGAGGAGCGGGGGTTTCTCCGGGGAGCTGTTTTTT. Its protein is CATSRVRSGGFSGELFF.

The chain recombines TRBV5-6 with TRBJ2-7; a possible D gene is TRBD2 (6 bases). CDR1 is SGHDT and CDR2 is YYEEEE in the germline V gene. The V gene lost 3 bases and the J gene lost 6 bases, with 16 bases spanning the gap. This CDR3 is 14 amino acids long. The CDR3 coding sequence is TGTGCCAGCAGCTCGGGACTGGGTACGGGCGAGCAGTACTTC. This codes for CASSSGLGTGEQYF.

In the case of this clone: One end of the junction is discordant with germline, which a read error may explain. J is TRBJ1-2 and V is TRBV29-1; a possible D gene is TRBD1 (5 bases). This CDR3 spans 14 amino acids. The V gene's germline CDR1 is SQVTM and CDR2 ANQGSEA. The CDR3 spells CSVEGWQGPYGYTF. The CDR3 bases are TGCAGCGTGGAAGGTTGGCAGGGACCCTATGGCTACACCTTC.

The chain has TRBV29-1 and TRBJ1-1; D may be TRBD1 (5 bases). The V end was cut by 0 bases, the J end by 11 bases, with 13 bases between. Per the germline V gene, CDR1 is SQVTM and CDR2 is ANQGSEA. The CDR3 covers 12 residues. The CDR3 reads CSVEDLGAAAFF. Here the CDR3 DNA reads TGCAGCGTTGAAGATCTAGGGGCGGCCGCTTTCTTT.

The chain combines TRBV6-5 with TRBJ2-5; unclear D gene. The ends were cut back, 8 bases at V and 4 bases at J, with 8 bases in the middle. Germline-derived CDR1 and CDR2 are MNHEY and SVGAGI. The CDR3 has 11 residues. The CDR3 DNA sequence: TGTGCCAGCGGGTCAGGAGAGACCCAGTACTTC. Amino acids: CASGSGETQYF.

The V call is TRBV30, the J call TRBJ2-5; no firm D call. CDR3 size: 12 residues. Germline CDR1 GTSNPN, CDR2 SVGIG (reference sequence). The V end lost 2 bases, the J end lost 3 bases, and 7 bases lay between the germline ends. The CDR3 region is CAWSRSEETQYF. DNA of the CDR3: TGTGCCTGGAGTCGGAGCGAAGAGACCCAGTACTTC.

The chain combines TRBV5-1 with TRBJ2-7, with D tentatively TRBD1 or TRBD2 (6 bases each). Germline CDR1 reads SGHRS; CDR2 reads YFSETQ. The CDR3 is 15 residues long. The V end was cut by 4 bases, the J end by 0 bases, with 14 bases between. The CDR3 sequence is CASSLVRGASYEQYF. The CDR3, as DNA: TGCGCCAGCAGCCTCGTGAGGGGGGCCTCCTACGAGCAGTACTTC.

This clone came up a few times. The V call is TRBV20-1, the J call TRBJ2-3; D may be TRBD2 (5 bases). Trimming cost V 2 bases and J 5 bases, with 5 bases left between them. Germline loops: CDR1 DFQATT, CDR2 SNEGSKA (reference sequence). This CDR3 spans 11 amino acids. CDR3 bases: TGCAGTGCTAGACGGGGAGATACGCAGTATTTT. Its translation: CSARRGDTQYF.

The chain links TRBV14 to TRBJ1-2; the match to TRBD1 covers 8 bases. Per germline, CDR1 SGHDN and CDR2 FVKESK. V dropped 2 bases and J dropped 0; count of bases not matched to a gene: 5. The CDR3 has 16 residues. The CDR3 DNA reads TGTGCCAGCAGCCAAAGGACAGGGAGGGCTAACTATGGCTACACCTTC. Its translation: CASSQRTGRANYGYTF. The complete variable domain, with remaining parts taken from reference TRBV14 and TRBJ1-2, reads EAGVTQFPSHSVIEKGQTVTLRCDPISGHDNLYWYRRVMGKEIKFLLHFVKESKQDESGMPNNRFLAERTGGTYSTLKVQPAELEDSGVYFCASSQRTGRANYGYTFGSGTRLTVV.

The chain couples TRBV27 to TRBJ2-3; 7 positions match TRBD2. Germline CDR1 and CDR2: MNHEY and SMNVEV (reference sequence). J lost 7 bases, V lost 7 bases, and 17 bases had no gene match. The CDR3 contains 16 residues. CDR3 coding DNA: TGTGCCAGCACACAGCGGGGCTGGATTTGGATGCATACGCAGTATTTT. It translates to CASTQRGWIWMHTQYF.

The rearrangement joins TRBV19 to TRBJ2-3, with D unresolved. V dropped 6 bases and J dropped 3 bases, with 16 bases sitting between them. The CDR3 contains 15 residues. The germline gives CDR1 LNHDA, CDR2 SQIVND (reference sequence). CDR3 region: CASSMTSWGTDTQYF. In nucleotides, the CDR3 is TGTGCCAGTAGCATGACATCGTGGGGTACAGATACGCAGTATTTT.

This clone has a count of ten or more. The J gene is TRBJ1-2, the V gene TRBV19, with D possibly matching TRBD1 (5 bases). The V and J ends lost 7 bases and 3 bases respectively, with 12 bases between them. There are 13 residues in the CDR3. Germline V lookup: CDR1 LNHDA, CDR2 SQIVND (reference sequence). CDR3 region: CASKTGSDYGYTF. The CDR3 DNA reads TGTGCCAGTAAAACAGGCAGTGACTATGGCTACACCTTC. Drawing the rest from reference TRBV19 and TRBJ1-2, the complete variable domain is DGGITQSPKYLFRKEGQNVTLSCEQNLNHDAMYWYRQDPGQGLRLIYYSQIVNDFQKGDIAEGYSVSREKKESFPLTVTSAQKNPTAFYLCASKTGSDYGYTFGSGTRLTVV.

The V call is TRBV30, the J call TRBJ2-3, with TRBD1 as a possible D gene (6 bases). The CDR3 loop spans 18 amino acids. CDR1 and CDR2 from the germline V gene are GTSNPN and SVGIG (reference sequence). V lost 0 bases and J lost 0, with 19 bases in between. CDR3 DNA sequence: TGTGCCTGGAGTGTATTAGGACAGACACTTAGCAGCACAGATACGCAGTATTTT. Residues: CAWSVLGQTLSSTDTQYF.

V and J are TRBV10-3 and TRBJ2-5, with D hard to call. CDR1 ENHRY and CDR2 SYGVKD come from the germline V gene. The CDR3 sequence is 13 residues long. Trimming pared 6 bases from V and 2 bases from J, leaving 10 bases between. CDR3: CAISPGSQETQYF. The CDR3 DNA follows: TGTGCCATCAGCCCGGGTTCTCAAGAGACCCAGTACTTC.

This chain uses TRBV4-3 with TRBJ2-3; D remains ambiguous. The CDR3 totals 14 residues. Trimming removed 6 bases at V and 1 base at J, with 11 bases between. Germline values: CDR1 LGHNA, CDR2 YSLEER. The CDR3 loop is CASSQTTRTDTQYF. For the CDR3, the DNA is TGCGCCAGCAGTCAGACAACACGCACAGATACGCAGTATTTT.